This TCR beta chain was found in a study of blood T cell repertoires in COVID-19 (dated by TCRdb to 2019 to 2021). Regarding the research as a whole: Collaborator samples came from the United States, Italy and Spain and covered acute and convalescent phases of COVID-19. The prospective study material was composed of cDNA or gDNA derived from T cells, B-cell-depleted T cells, or PBMCs. Deeply sampled blood TCRbeta repertoires from subjects exposed to, actively infected with, or recovered from COVID-19 were included in the dataset. A freely available public database, intended as a resource for researchers studying the immune response to SARS-CoV-2, is where the repertoires were released. The samples were drawn from the first 160 participants of the ongoing ImmuneRACE study and from about 1,200 subjects provided by 6 global collaborators. A de-identified subject ID, COVID-19 status, age in years and sex were almost always included in the sample metadata. HLA class I and class II types, where available, came from metadata supplied by the sample provider rather than from assay-based typing. Overall results and qualifications from the work: The amount of clinical and demographic metadata varied by source and participant and was provided uncurated.

TCRbeta CDR3 regions were amplified from genomic DNA using the immunoSEQ Assay, a bias-controlled multiplex PCR. Concerning the study's data processing: The number of nucleated cells in each sample was estimated by amplification of reference gene primers within the assay. To quantify the absolute abundance of each unique TCRbeta CDR3 rearrangement, sequence reads were collapsed and filtered. For each sample, productive Simpson clonality was calculated by taking the square root of Simpson's diversity index across productive rearrangements. TCRdb retrieved this table from immuneACCESS and kept in-frame rearrangements only. Not all clones are present; in checked studies, unresolved V genes account for under half, and no reason is known for the remainder. V and J calls and clone size are those listed in that table; D and trimming were worked out from the DNA. The sample table shows some 150,000 clones, and around 89% are seen once. The ten largest clones take up 9.5% to 11% of the sample.

At the junction V is shortened by 7 bases and J by 2 bases; bases outside the gene matches: 6. The cysteine opens and the phenylalanine closes a CDR3 of 15 amino acids. Only CDR3 DNA is held: 45 bases, read in frame from base 1. CDR1 and CDR2 (LNHDA, SQIVND) derive from the germline V gene (reference sequence). This clone was seen a single time. Its recognized antigen is unknown. Base qualities are not recorded, but no much larger clone differs from it by a single base. Collaborating institutions collected whole blood in K2EDTA tubes following their own protocols. For TCRbeta analysis, collaborators shipped samples in one of three forms: frozen whole blood, isolated PBMCs, or DNA extracted from either of those sample types.

The rearranged chain carries TRBV19 and TRBJ1-4; 8 bases in between match TRBD1. Sequencing used peripheral blood. The clonotype comes from an elderly woman with acute or convalescent COVID-19. The CDR3 protein is CASISDRATNEKLFF. The sequence in DNA is TGTGCCAGTATTTCGGACAGGGCGACTAATGAAAAACTGTTTTTT.